The clone carrying this T cell receptor (beta chain) was recorded only once. Primers for the PCR totalled 60 Vbeta and 13 Jbeta. Measured with immunoSEQ multiplex PCR; TCRdb has only the in-frame clones, and not every one. The data show approximately 140,000 clones, 75% seen once. The source of the sample is a study of cytomegalovirus exposure and HLA in healthy donors. Germline CDR1 is MDHEN and CDR2 is SYDVKM. This CDR3 is built from 15 residues. Trimming pared 2 bases from V and 0 bases from J, leaving 7 bases between. The sequenced sample consisted of PBMCs. This sequence joins TRBV28 and TRBJ1-4, with D hard to call. The sequence was obtained from a man in his forties in good health and CMV-seronegative. The CDR3 sequence is CASSLIGATNEKLFF. The CDR3 DNA reads as TGTGCCAGCAGTTTAATCGGGGCAACTAATGAAAAACTGTTTTTT.